Listed below are T cell receptor beta chains from one sample, sequenced in a study of Graves' ophthalmopathy and Graves' hyperthyroidism. Via MiXCR, TCRdb re-called the multiplex PCR reads, giving one row per CDR3 protein. The profile shows over 650,000 distinct CDR3 sequences, 35% to 45% of them singletons. Sequencing was done on a sample of peripheral blood. These receptors were collected from an adult man with Graves' ophthalmopathy. The CDR3 runs from the conserved cysteine through the conserved F or W. The order of the fields is clone size, J gene, V gene, D gene, CDR3 DNA, CDR3 protein. The D gene is left open where the match is weak. Clone size is shown for a subset of rows, as once, few, many or a class of expanded clone.

clone size: few
J gene: TRBJ2-7
V gene: TRBV4-2
D gene: TRBD1
CDR3 DNA: TGTGCCAGCAGCCAAGCCCCTGGACAGGGGGACTACGAGCAGTACTTC
CDR3 protein: CASSQAPGQGDYEQYF

clone size: many
J gene: TRBJ1-1
V gene: TRBV20-1
D gene: -
CDR3 DNA: TGCAGTGCTATTGGGCCCCTCGGCACTGAAGCTTTCTTT
CDR3 protein: CSAIGPLGTEAFF

clone size: -
J gene: TRBJ1-2
V gene: TRBV7-2
D gene: TRBD1
CDR3 DNA: TGTGCCAGCAGCTTAGCCCAGGACAGGGCCCAGTACACCTTC
CDR3 protein: CASSLAQDRAQYTF

clone size: -
J gene: TRBJ1-5
V gene: TRBV25-1
D gene: -
CDR3 DNA: TGTGCCAGAAGTTTGGGAGGCAATCAGCCCCGGCATTTT
CDR3 protein: CARSLGGNQPRHF

clone size: many
J gene: TRBJ1-2
V gene: TRBV7-2
D gene: -
CDR3 DNA: TGTGCCAGCAGCCTAGGTGAGGGACCGTTATATGGCTACACCTTC
CDR3 protein: CASSLGEGPLYGYTF

clone size: -
J gene: TRBJ1-4
V gene: TRBV2
D gene: TRBD1
CDR3 DNA: TGTGCCAGCAGTTCCGGGACAGGGGACAGAACTAATGAAAAACTGTTTTTT
CDR3 protein: CASSSGTGDRTNEKLFF

clone size: -
J gene: TRBJ2-3
V gene: TRBV10-3
D gene: -
CDR3 DNA: TGTGCCATCAGTGAGTCGGGGACGCCCACAGATACGCAGTATTTT
CDR3 protein: CAISESGTPTDTQYF

clone size: many
J gene: TRBJ1-1
V gene: TRBV11-2
D gene: -
CDR3 DNA: TGTGCCAGTCAGGACAGCCCCAATATCGCTGAAGCTTTCTTT
CDR3 protein: CASQDSPNIAEAFF

clone size: -
J gene: TRBJ1-2
V gene: TRBV10-3
D gene: TRBD1
CDR3 DNA: TGTGCCAGCAGCTTTCCCGCCTCGACAGGGACTAACTTTGGCTACACCTTC
CDR3 protein: CASSFPASTGTNFGYTF

clone size: -
J gene: TRBJ1-5
V gene: TRBV15
D gene: -
CDR3 DNA: TGTGCCACCAGCCGCCTGGCGGGGGGCCACCAAGAGACCCAGCATTTT
CDR3 protein: CATSRLAGGHQETQHF

clone size: -
J gene: TRBJ1-5
V gene: TRBV20-1
D gene: TRBD1
CDR3 DNA: TGCAGTGCTAGCTCCAGGACAGGGAATCAGCCCCAGCATTTT
CDR3 protein: CSASSRTGNQPQHF

clone size: many
J gene: TRBJ1-1
V gene: TRBV9
D gene: -
CDR3 DNA: TGTGCCAGCAGCGTTAGTTCACAGAACACTGAAGCTTTCTTT
CDR3 protein: CASSVSSQNTEAFF

clone size: many
J gene: TRBJ1-2
V gene: TRBV20-1
D gene: -
CDR3 DNA: TGCAGTGCTAGAGACAGGGATAACGCCTATGGCTACACCTTC
CDR3 protein: CSARDRDNAYGYTF

clone size: -
J gene: TRBJ2-7
V gene: TRBV20-1
D gene: TRBD1
CDR3 DNA: TGCAGTGCTAGAAGGAAAGGGGGCATCTACGAGCAGTACTTC
CDR3 protein: CSARRKGGIYEQYF

clone size: many
J gene: TRBJ2-3
V gene: TRBV29-1
D gene: TRBD1
CDR3 DNA: TGCAGCGTTGATCGACAGGGTCCAGATACGCAGTATTTT
CDR3 protein: CSVDRQGPDTQYF

clone size: many
J gene: TRBJ2-7
V gene: TRBV7-8
D gene: -
CDR3 DNA: TGTGCCAGCAGCTCCCAGGGGGGTTTTGGGCAGTACTTC
CDR3 protein: CASSSQGGFGQYF